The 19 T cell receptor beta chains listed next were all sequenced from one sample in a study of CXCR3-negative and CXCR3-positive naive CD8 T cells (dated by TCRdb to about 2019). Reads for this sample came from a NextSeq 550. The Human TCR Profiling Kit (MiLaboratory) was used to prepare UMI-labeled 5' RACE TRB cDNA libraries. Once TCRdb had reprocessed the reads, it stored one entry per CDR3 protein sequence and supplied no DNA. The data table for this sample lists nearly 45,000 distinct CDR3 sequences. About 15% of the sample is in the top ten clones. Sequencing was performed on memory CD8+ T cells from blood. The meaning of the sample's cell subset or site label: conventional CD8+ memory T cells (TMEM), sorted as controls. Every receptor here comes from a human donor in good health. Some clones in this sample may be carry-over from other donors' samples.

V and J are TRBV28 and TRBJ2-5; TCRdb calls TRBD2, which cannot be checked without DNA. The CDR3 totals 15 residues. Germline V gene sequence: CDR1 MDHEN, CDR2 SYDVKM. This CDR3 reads CASSSLLARTETQYF.

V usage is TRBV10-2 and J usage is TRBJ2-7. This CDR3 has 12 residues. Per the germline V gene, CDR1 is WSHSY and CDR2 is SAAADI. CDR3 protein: CASSGNSYEQYF.

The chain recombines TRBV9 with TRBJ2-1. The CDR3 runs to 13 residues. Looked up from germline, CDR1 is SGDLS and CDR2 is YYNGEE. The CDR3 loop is CASSTDNYNEQFF.

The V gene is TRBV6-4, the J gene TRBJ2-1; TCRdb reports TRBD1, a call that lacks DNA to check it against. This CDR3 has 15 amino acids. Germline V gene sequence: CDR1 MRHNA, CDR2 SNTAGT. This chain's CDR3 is CASSDSQGTYNEQFF.

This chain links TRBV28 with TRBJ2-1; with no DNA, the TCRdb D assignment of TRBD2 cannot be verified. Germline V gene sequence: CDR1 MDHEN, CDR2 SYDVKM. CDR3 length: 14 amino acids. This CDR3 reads CASWTEGTQGEQFF.

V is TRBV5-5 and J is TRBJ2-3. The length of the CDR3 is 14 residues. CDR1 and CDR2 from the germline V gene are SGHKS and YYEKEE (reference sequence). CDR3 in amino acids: CASSFEVGTDTQYF.

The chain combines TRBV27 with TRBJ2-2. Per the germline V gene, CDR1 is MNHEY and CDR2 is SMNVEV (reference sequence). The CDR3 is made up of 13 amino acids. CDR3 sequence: CASSGSITGELFF.

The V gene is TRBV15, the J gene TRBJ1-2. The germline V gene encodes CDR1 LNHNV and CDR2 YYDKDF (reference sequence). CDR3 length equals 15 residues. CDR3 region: CATSRDFGNDYGYTF.

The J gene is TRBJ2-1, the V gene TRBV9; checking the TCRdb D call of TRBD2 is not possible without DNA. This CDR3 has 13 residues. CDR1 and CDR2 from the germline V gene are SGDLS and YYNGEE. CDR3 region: CASSAPGGNEQFF.

This chain's CDR3 is CASSQETGGQETQYF. The chain uses TRBV4-2 and TRBJ2-5; TCRdb names TRBD1, which stays unverified in the absence of DNA. CDR3 length: 15 residues. Germline lookup yields CDR1 LGHNA and CDR2 YNFKEQ.

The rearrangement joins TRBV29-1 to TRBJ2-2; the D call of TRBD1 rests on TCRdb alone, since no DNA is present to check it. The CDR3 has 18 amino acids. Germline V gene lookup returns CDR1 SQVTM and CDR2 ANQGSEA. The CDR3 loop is CSVEERRGTGTNTGELFF.

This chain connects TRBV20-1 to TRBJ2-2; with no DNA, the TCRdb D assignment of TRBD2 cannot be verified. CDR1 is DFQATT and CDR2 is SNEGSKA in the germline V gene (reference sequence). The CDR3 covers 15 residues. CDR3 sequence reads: CSARPLAGVTGELFF.

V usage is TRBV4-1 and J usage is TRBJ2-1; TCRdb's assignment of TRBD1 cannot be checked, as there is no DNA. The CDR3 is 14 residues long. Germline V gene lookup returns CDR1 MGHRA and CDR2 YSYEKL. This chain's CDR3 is CASSQDFLSLEQFF.

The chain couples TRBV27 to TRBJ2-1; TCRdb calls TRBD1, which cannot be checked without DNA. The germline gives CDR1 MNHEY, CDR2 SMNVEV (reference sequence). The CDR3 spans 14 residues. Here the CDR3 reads CASSLFAGFNEQFF.

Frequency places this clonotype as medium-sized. This CDR3 is CASSPSEAEAFF. The V call is TRBV18, the J call TRBJ1-1. The germline CDR1 and CDR2 sequences are KGHSH and LQKENI. This CDR3 comprises 12 residues.

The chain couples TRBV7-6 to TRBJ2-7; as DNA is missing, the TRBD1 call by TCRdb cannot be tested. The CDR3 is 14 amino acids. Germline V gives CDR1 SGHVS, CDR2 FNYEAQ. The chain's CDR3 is CASSQGGGGNEQYF.

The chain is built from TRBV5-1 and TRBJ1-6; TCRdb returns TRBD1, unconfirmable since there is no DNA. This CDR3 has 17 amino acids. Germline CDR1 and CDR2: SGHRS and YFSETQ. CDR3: CASSWYRDRSRDSPLHF.

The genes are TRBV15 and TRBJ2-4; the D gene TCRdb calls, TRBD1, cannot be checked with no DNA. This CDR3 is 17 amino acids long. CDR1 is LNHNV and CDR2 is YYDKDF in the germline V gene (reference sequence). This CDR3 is CATSRDRAGAAKNIQYF.

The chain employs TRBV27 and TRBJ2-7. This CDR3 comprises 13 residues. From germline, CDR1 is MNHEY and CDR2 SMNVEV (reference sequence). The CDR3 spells CASSLGRSYEQYF.